The source of this T cell receptor (beta chain) is a study of blood T cell repertoires in COVID-19. Authors' analysis steps: Nucleated cell number was recorded as an estimate derived from reference gene primer amplification. TCRdb keeps only in-frame clones here, not all; method: immunoSEQ multiplex PCR. V and J calls and clone size are copied from that table; D and trimming were computed from the DNA. The sample shows some 85,000 clones, about 89% of them seen only once. Trimming cost V 2 bases and J 4 bases, with 9 bases left between them. There are 14 residues in the CDR3. Germline V gene sequence: CDR1 SEHNR, CDR2 FQNEAQ (reference sequence).

The rearrangement links TRBV7-9 to TRBJ1-5; D gene ambiguous. This TCR was recovered from a man between 50 and 59 years old with acute or convalescent COVID-19. The sequenced sample consisted of peripheral blood. CDR3 region: CASSLRGSNQPQHF. CDR3 in DNA: TGTGCCAGCAGCTTACGGGGTTCTAATCAGCCCCAGCATTTT.